This passage covers 17 T cell receptor beta chains from one sample sequenced in a study of vaccination and CD4 T cells after COVID-19. Oncomine TCR Beta short-read sequencing was applied to DNA from cultured CD4+ T cells. TCRdb independently ran MiXCR on the PCR reads; one entry per CDR3 protein. Among under 15,000 distinct CDR3 sequences listed, around 50% were seen once. The treatment denotes: approximately 9-day PBMC culture with coronavirus spike peptide pools or control peptides (ViraFEST assay). Their cognate antigens are unknown. The sample was CD4+ T cells from blood, cultured in vitro. These receptors all stem from a human donor who had recovered from COVID-19.

The chain's CDR3 is CASSLEAQILNTEAFF. The CDR3 nucleotides are TGTGCCAGCAGCTTAGAGGCGCAAATTCTGAACACTGAAGCTTTCTTT. This chain connects TRBV7-8 to TRBJ1-1; no firm D call. CDR3 size: 16 residues. V lost 1 base, J lost 0 bases, and 12 bases lay in between. Germline lookup yields CDR1 SGHVS and CDR2 FQNEAQ.

This chain uses TRBV27 with TRBJ2-3, with 10 bases lining up with TRBD2. This CDR3 region has 15 residues. The germline V gene encodes CDR1 MNHEY and CDR2 SMNVEV (reference sequence). V dropped 5 bases and J dropped 2; count of bases not matched to a gene: 4. The CDR3 DNA reads as TGTGCCAGCAGTCTCGGACTAGCGGACACAGATACGCAGTATTTT. Its protein is CASSLGLADTDTQYF.

This sequence joins TRBV11-2 and TRBJ1-1, with 11 bases identical to TRBD1. V was pared by 5 bases and J by 4 bases, with 6 bases of the junction left unmatched. Germline V gene lookup returns CDR1 SGHAT and CDR2 FQNNGV. This CDR3 spans 15 amino acids. CDR3 sequence: CASSLLGTGGTEAFF. CDR3 coding DNA: TGTGCCAGCAGCCTGCTCGGGACAGGGGGCACTGAAGCTTTCTTT. Looking up the rest from reference TRBV11-2 and TRBJ1-1 gives the full variable domain: EAGVAQSPRYKIIEKRQSVAFWCNPISGHATLYWYQQILGQGPKLLIQFQNNGVVDDSQLPKDRFSAERLKGVDSTLKIQPAKLEDSAVYLCASSLLGTGGTEAFFGQGTRLTVV.

The rearrangement joins TRBV7-6 to TRBJ2-5; 9 bases are a match to TRBD1. Looked up from germline, CDR1 is SGHVS and CDR2 is FNYEAQ. J was trimmed by 4 bases and V by 5 bases; bases with no gene match: 5. The CDR3 has 14 residues. CDR3 coding DNA: TGTGCCAGCAGCCGGACAGGGGAGGGAGAGACCCAGTACTTC. As protein: CASSRTGEGETQYF. The full variable domain, completed using reference TRBV7-6 and TRBJ2-5, is GAGVSQSPRYKVTKRGQDVALRCDPISGHVSLYWYRQALGQGPEFLTYFNYEAQQDKSGLPNDRFSAERPEGSISTLTIQRTEQRDSAMYRCASSRTGEGETQYFGPGTRLLVL.

The rearrangement uses TRBV6-1 and TRBJ2-3; tentatively, D is TRBD1 or TRBD2 (5 bases each). Germline CDR1 reads MNHNS; CDR2 reads SASEGT. Deletions cut 5 bases from V and 4 bases from J, with 19 bases between. This CDR3 region has 16 residues. The CDR3 coding sequence is TGTGCCAGCAGTAAGGGACCGCCTACGGTTGCAGATACGCAGTATTTT. This gives the protein CASSKGPPTVADTQYF.

V gene TRBV6-1 combines with J gene TRBJ2-1; D is unresolved. The V and J ends lost 8 bases and 5 bases respectively, with 19 bases between them. The CDR3 covers 15 residues. Germline lookup yields CDR1 MNHNS and CDR2 SASEGT. CDR3 in amino acids: CASGGGLDFDNEQFF. The CDR3, as DNA: TGTGCCAGCGGTGGTGGTCTCGACTTCGACAATGAGCAGTTCTTC.

The chain combines TRBV20-1 with TRBJ1-5; 8 nucleotides align to TRBD1. CDR1 is DFQATT, CDR2 SNEGSKA, per germline (reference sequence). This CDR3 region has 12 residues. V lost 5 bases, J lost 7 bases, and 4 bases stayed unmatched. CDR3 nucleotide sequence: TGCAGTGCTGGACAGGGCAGGCAGCCCCAGCATTTT. Translated, it gives CSAGQGRQPQHF.

This clonotype is labeled medium-sized. The chain is built from TRBV21-1 and TRBJ1-6; the table's D gene call, TRBD1, was not cross checked with the DNA. TRBV21-1 constitutes a pseudogene. The CDR3 consists of 15 residues. CDR3 sequence reads: CASSKEPGANSPLHF. CDR3 DNA: TGTGCCAGCAGCAAAGAACCAGGGGCGAATTCACCCCTCCACTTT.

This clonotype was recorded a few times. The V and J genes are TRBV20-1 and TRBJ2-1, with D unclear. The CDR3 contains 12 residues. Deletions cut 3 bases from V and 4 bases from J, with 7 bases between. Germline V gives CDR1 DFQATT, CDR2 SNEGSKA (reference sequence). CDR3 sequence: CSARPGYNEQFF. The CDR3 DNA reads TGCAGTGCTAGGCCCGGATACAATGAGCAGTTCTTC.

This clonotype turned up a few times. The rearrangement uses TRBV7-2 and TRBJ2-3; 11 bases are shared with TRBD1. The CDR3 consists of 15 residues. V shed 7 bases, J shed 3 bases, and the junction held 6 bases outside the gene matches. CDR1 is SGHTA and CDR2 is FQGNSA in the germline V gene. CDR3 coding DNA: TGTGCCAGCAACCCGGACAGGGGGCGTACAGATACGCAGTATTTT. It translates to CASNPDRGRTDTQYF.

The chain uses TRBV7-8 and TRBJ1-2; D possibly corresponds to TRBD1 (5 bases). The CDR3 is 13 residues long. Germline V gene sequence: CDR1 SGHVS, CDR2 FQNEAQ. V was pared by 7 bases and J by 0 bases, with 9 bases between. CDR3 nucleotide sequence: TGTGCCAGCACTTCGGGGGCTAACTATGGCTACACCTTC. The encoded protein is CASTSGANYGYTF.

The rearrangement uses TRBV5-1 and TRBJ1-2; TRBD1 matches at 7 bases. The V gene end was trimmed by 4 bases and the J gene end by 5 bases; junction bases not matched to a gene: 5. The CDR3 has 13 amino acids. From germline, CDR1 is SGHRS and CDR2 YFSETQ. CDR3 nucleotides: TGCGCCAGCAGCACTACAGGGGATTATGGCTACACCTTC. It translates to CASSTTGDYGYTF.

In its sample, this clonotype was seen a few times. The genes are TRBV2 and TRBJ2-5, with a possible D match to TRBD2 (6 bases). The V end was cut by 6 bases, the J end by 4 bases, with 18 bases between. This CDR3 spans 15 amino acids. CDR1 is SNHLY and CDR2 is FYNNEI in the germline V gene. The CDR3 sequence is CASRGFGLRGETQYF. DNA for the CDR3: TGTGCCAGCAGGGGTTTCGGACTAAGGGGAGAGACCCAGTACTTC.

The chain recombines TRBV20-1 with TRBJ2-5; 8 positions match TRBD2. Trimming at V came to 3 bases and at J to 5 bases, leaving 5 bases not matched to a gene. The CDR3 runs to 13 residues. Germline V CDR1 and CDR2: DFQATT, SNEGSKA (reference sequence). For the CDR3, the DNA is TGCAGTGCTAGCGGGGGGGTTGGTGAGACCCAGTACTTC. Residues: CSASGGVGETQYF.

This clonotype was seen a single time. This chain links TRBV5-1 with TRBJ1-2; 8 bases are a match to TRBD1. After removal of 5 bases from V and 1 base from J, the junction contained 10 bases not matched to a gene. The CDR3 loop spans 16 amino acids. Germline V lookup: CDR1 SGHRS, CDR2 YFSETQ. CDR3 residues: CASRMYGTGINYGYTF. CDR3 coding DNA: TGCGCCAGCAGAATGTACGGGACAGGAATTAACTATGGCTACACCTTC.

This clonotype appeared once. The V call is TRBV18, the J call TRBJ2-5, with D tentatively TRBD1 (6 bases). Germline CDR1 KGHSH, CDR2 LQKENI. Trimming left V 2 bases short and J 4 bases short, with 8 bases between. This CDR3 contains 13 residues. CDR3 nucleotide sequence: TGTGCCAGCTCACCAGGGGGCGGAGAGACCCAGTACTTC. It translates to CASSPGGGETQYF.

V gene TRBV7-6 combines with J gene TRBJ2-2, with 7 nucleotides matching TRBD2. Germline V gene lookup returns CDR1 SGHVS and CDR2 FNYEAQ. The CDR3 contains 15 residues. J lost 8 bases, V lost 5 bases, and 11 bases had no gene match. The CDR3 spells CASSRAAGVGGELFF. The CDR3 bases are TGTGCCAGCAGCAGAGCGGCGGGAGTAGGGGGGGAGCTGTTTTTT.